These 20 T cell receptor beta chains came from one sample sequenced in a study of molecular identifiers for immune sequencing clone quantification. From the PCR reads, TCRdb called clonotypes with MiXCR, one entry per CDR3 protein. The sample carries fewer than 350,000 distinct CDR3 sequences, roughly a fifth recorded once. The sample taken for sequencing was naive CD8+ T cells from blood, with Jurkat cell RNA spiked in. Subset noted: FACS-sorted CD8+CD4-CCR7+CD45RA+ naive T cells. Source of these receptors: a human donor in good health. Some libraries in this study had Jurkat cell RNA spiked in.

As regards this clonotype: This may be a read error: a much more frequent sequence differs by one nucleotide. The V call is TRBV25-1, the J call TRBJ2-7; 8 nucleotides agree with TRBD1. Germline CDR1 and CDR2: MGHDK and SYGVNS. V was clipped by 7 bases and J by 2 bases; unmatched bases: 10. The CDR3 has 15 amino acids. CDR3 sequence reads: CASNLAGTGTYEQYF. CDR3 DNA sequence: TGTGCCAGCAACCTGGCCGGGACAGGTACCTACGAGCAGTACTTC.

This clonotype showed up many times. The gene calls are TRBV13 and TRBJ2-3; the match to TRBD2 covers 10 bases. Germline V gene sequence: CDR1 PRHDT, CDR2 FYEKMQ (reference sequence). The length of the CDR3 is 17 residues. The ends lost 5 bases at V and 2 bases at J; junction bases unmatched: 10. Here the CDR3 reads CASSNLLAGASTDTQYF. CDR3 sequence (DNA): TGTGCCAGCAGCAACCTCCTAGCGGGAGCATCCACAGATACGCAGTATTTT.

Comments on this clonotype: This may arise from a read error, as a much more abundant clone is one base away. This rearrangement joins TRBV11-2 to TRBJ2-3; D is unresolved. The CDR3 length is 12 residues. In germline, CDR1 is SGHAT, CDR2 FQNNGV. The CDR3 DNA sequence: TGTGCCGGCAGCTTGGGCCACGCGACGCAGTATTTT. Its protein product is CAGSLGHATQYF. Filled out from reference TRBV11-2 and TRBJ2-3, the complete variable domain reads EAGVAQSPRYKIIEKRQSVAFWCNPISGHATLYWYQQILGQGPKLLIQFQNNGVVDDSQLPKDRFSAERLKGVDSTLKIQPAKLEDSAVYLCAGSLGHATQYFGPGTRLTVL.

This clonotype was counted ten times or more. This chain connects TRBV12-3 or TRBV12-4 to TRBJ2-1, with 12 bases identical to TRBD2. Trimming cost V 5 bases and J 6 bases; bases outside gene matches: 5. This CDR3 region has 15 residues. CDR3 nucleotide sequence: TGTGCCAGCAGTAAGACTAGCGGGAGTCCCAATGAGCAGTTCTTC. It yields the protein CASSKTSGSPNEQFF.

The chain carries TRBV6-2 or TRBV6-3 and TRBJ1-6; 7 nucleotides match TRBD1. The CDR3 sequence is 15 residues long. J gave up 3 bases and V 6 bases, and 5 bases lay outside the gene matches. Looked up from germline, CDR1 is MNHEY and CDR2 is SVGEGT. In DNA, the CDR3 is TGTGCCAGCAGCCGTGACAGGGACTATAATTCACCCCTCCACTTT. It is translated as CASSRDRDYNSPLHF.

Turning to this clonotype: Just one base apart from a much larger clone, this may be a read error. The J gene is TRBJ1-1, the V gene TRBV19; 8 positions agree with TRBD1. Trimming cost V 6 bases and J 3 bases; bases outside gene matches: 3. The CDR3 loop spans 13 amino acids. Germline V gene lookup returns CDR1 LNHDA and CDR2 SQIVND (reference sequence). This CDR3 is CASRTDRDTEAFF. In DNA, the CDR3 is TGTGCCAGTAGGACGGACAGGGACACTGAAGCTTTCTTT.

This clonotype has at least ten counts. The chain employs TRBV7-9 and TRBJ1-1, with a possible D match to TRBD1 (5 bases). The CDR3 extends over 15 amino acids. Germline V gene lookup returns CDR1 SEHNR and CDR2 FQNEAQ (reference sequence). V lost 1 base to trimming and J lost 3 bases, with 12 bases between them. This chain's CDR3 is CASSLGVGLDTEAFF. CDR3 DNA: TGTGCCAGCAGCTTAGGTGTGGGGCTGGACACTGAAGCTTTCTTT.

A few counts support this clonotype. The chain uses TRBV4-3 and TRBJ1-1; D gene uncertain. Trimming pared 5 bases from V and 4 bases from J, leaving 17 bases between. CDR1 is LGHNA and CDR2 is YSLEER in the germline V gene. The CDR3 has 15 residues. CDR3 sequence reads: CASSYNLIGSTEAFF. The CDR3 nucleotides read TGCGCCAGCAGCTACAACCTGATTGGGTCCACTGAAGCTTTCTTT.

This clonotype was seen ten or more times. The J gene is TRBJ2-7, the V gene TRBV5-6; TRBD1 agrees at 10 bases. J was trimmed by 5 bases and V by 1 base; bases with no gene match: 12. CDR1 is SGHDT, CDR2 YYEEEE, per germline. The CDR3 covers 17 residues. The CDR3 protein is CASSLKTGTGVFDEQYF. CDR3 nucleotides: TGTGCCAGCAGCTTGAAAACCGGGACAGGGGTCTTCGACGAGCAGTACTTC.

Comment on this clonotype: An end of the junction does not agree with germline; a read error may underlie this. This rearrangement joins TRBV4-1 to TRBJ2-1; D gene unclear. The CDR3 is 15 amino acids. Germline CDR1 and CDR2: MGHRA and YSYEKL. In DNA, the CDR3 is TGCGCCAGCAGTCAAACAGAGAACTCCTACGATGAGCAGTTCTTC. Protein: CASSQTENSYDEQFF.

This clonotype was seen repeatedly, ten times or more. The chain carries TRBV4-1 and TRBJ2-6; possibly TRBD1 for D (5 bases). The V gene's germline CDR1 is MGHRA and CDR2 YSYEKL. V lost 0 bases and J lost 1, with 7 bases in between. This CDR3 contains 16 residues. CDR3 in DNA: TGCGCCAGCAGCCAAGATGCAGGGTCTGGGGCCAACGTCCTGACTTTC. This sequence encodes CASSQDAGSGANVLTF.

The rearrangement links TRBV4-3 to TRBJ1-6, with D hard to call. V was cut by 0 bases and J by 15 bases, with 15 bases left in between. The CDR3 runs 14 residues. CDR1 is LGHNA, CDR2 YSLEER, per germline. The CDR3 loop reads CASSQDFPFRLLHF. In nucleotides, the CDR3 is TGCGCCAGCAGCCAAGATTTCCCTTTCAGGCTCCTCCACTTT.

This clonotype was recorded many times. The gene calls are TRBV28 and TRBJ1-5; 7 bases align to TRBD1. The CDR3 runs 15 residues. V lost 3 bases and J lost 1; bases outside the gene matches: 3. Per the germline V gene, CDR1 is MDHEN and CDR2 is SYDVKM. CDR3 protein: CASSFRGISNQPQHF. The CDR3, as DNA: TGTGCCAGCAGTTTCAGGGGGATAAGCAATCAGCCCCAGCATTTT.

This clonotype was observed many times. The CDR3 nucleotides are TGTGCCAGCAGTCAAACATACGGGGAGCTGTTTTTT. This encodes CASSQTYGELFF. This rearrangement joins TRBV12-3 or TRBV12-4 to TRBJ2-2; D gene unclear. Trimming left V 5 bases short and J 7 bases short, with 8 bases between. CDR3 length: 12 residues.

V and J are TRBV11-2 and TRBJ2-4, with 7 positions matching TRBD2. The CDR3 runs to 15 residues. CDR1 and CDR2 (germline): SGHAT, FQNNGV. The V and J ends lost 5 bases and 8 bases, in that order; junction bases with no gene match: 12. The CDR3 nucleotides read TGTGCCAGCAGCCCGGTCCCGGGGGGAAAGGACATTCAGTACTTC. It encodes CASSPVPGGKDIQYF.

This clonotype turned up a few times. The genes are TRBV4-2 and TRBJ2-2, with D tentatively TRBD1 (6 bases). CDR1 is LGHNA and CDR2 is YNFKEQ in the germline V gene. CDR3 length: 18 residues. Trimming shortened V by 1 base and J by 2 bases, and 17 bases separated the two germline ends. Here the CDR3 reads CASSQVGSGQRNTGELFF. CDR3 DNA sequence: TGTGCCAGCAGCCAAGTTGGGTCCGGACAGCGAAACACCGGGGAGCTGTTTTTT.

This clonotype was observed at least ten times. The genes are TRBV28 and TRBJ1-1, with a possible D match to TRBD1 (5 bases). Germline V CDR1 and CDR2: MDHEN, SYDVKM. The CDR3 length is 13 residues. Trimming took off 3 bases at V and 3 bases at J, with 8 bases between the two ends. CDR3 sequence reads: CASSFEGYTEAFF. The CDR3 DNA reads as TGTGCCAGCAGTTTCGAGGGGTACACTGAAGCTTTCTTT.

This clonotype has a handful of counts. The chain is built from TRBV11-2 and TRBJ1-1; D is unresolved. The V gene's germline CDR1 is SGHAT and CDR2 FQNNGV. The germline V and J ends were trimmed by 4 bases and 6 bases, with 9 bases remaining between them. This CDR3 is 12 amino acids long. The CDR3 DNA reads as TGTGCCAGCAGCTCGATAGGACCTGAAGCTTTCTTT. It specifies CASSSIGPEAFF.

There are many counts of this clonotype. The chain has TRBV28 and TRBJ2-5; 8 bases map to TRBD1. Germline assignment: CDR1 MDHEN and CDR2 SYDVKM. CDR3 length: 14 amino acids. J lost 4 bases, V lost 3 bases, and 4 bases had no gene match. Here the CDR3 DNA reads TGTGCCAGCAGTTTTTTTCAGGGGGCAGAGACCCAGTACTTC. Protein product: CASSFFQGAETQYF. Looking up the rest from reference TRBV28 and TRBJ2-5 gives the full variable domain: DVKVTQSSRYLVKRTGEKVFLECVQDMDHENMFWYRQDPGLGLRLIYFSYDVKMKEKGDIPEGYSVSREKKERFSLILESASTNQTSMYLCASSFFQGAETQYFGPGTRLLVL.

For this clonotype: This may be a read error: a much more frequent sequence differs by one nucleotide. The chain carries TRBV2 and TRBJ2-7, with 12 bases aligning to TRBD2. The CDR3 covers 15 residues. Germline values: CDR1 SNHLY, CDR2 FYNNEI. V lost 3 bases and J lost 5; bases outside the gene matches: 5. The CDR3 reads CASSEPSGRVHEQYF. The CDR3 nucleotides read TGTGCCAGCAGTGAGCCTAGCGGGAGGGTCCACGAGCAGTACTTC.